The present T cell receptor beta chain was sequenced within a study of blood T cell repertoires in COVID-19. Assay used: immunoSEQ multiplex PCR; TCRdb lists only in-frame clones, some missing. The table has approximately 64,000 clones, around 90% seen once. Germline V gene data show CDR1 as MNHEY and CDR2 as SVGAGI. V shed 6 bases, J shed 6 bases, and the junction held 3 bases outside the gene matches. The CDR3 consists of 12 residues. The sample comprised peripheral blood. J is TRBJ2-7 and V is TRBV6-5; 9 nucleotides agree with TRBD1. The origin of this receptor is a woman aged 55-70 years with COVID-19, enrolled during active disease. The CDR3 DNA reads as TGTGCCAGCAGGAAGACAGGGGGCGAGCAGTACTTC. Translating it yields CASRKTGGEQYF.